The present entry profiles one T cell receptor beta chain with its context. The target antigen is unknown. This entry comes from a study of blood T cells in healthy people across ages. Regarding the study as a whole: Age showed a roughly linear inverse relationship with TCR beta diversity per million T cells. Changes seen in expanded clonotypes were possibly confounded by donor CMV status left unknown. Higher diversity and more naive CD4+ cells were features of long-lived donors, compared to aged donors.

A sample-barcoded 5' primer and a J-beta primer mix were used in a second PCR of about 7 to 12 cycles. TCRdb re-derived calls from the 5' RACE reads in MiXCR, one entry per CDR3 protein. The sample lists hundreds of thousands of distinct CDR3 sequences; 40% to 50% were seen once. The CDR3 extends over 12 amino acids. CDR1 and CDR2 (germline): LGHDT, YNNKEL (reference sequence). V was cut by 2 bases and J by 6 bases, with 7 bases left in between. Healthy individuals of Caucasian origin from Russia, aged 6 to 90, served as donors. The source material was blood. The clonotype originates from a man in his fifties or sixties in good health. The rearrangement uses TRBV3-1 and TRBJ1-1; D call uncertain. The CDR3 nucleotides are TGTGCCAGCAGCCAATTACGGGCTGAAGCTTTCTTT. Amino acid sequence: CASSQLRAEAFF.